A single sample is the source of the 17 T cell receptor beta chains below, sequenced in a study of OX40 agonist ivuxolimab in advanced cancers. Profiled with immunoSEQ multiplex PCR; TCRdb holds only in-frame clones, not every one. The table includes approximately 64,000 clones, approximately 90% detected once. Sequenced here: CD4+ or CD8+ T cells sorted from blood, sampled in a trial of the OX40 agonist ivuxolimab. The receptors were gathered from an adult with an advanced solid tumor such as melanoma, head and neck, liver or kidney cancer.

The V call is TRBV6-1, the J call TRBJ2-5; unclear D gene. V lost 8 bases and J 5 bases, leaving 12 bases between the germline ends. Germline V gene sequence: CDR1 MNHNS, CDR2 SASEGT. The CDR3 contains 12 residues. The CDR3: CASGNFLETQYF. As DNA, the CDR3 is TGTGCCAGCGGGAACTTTTTGGAGACCCAGTACTTC.

The chain combines TRBV6-6 with TRBJ1-2, with a tentative D call TRBD1 (5 bases). Germline lookup yields CDR1 MNHNY and CDR2 SVGAGI (reference sequence). The V end was cut by 3 bases, the J end by 4 bases, with 12 bases between. The CDR3 is made up of 14 amino acids. This CDR3 is CASSYDPRGYGYTF. DNA of the CDR3: TGTGCCAGCAGTTATGACCCAAGGGGCTATGGCTACACCTTC.

This clone was counted a few times. The chain carries TRBV29-1 and TRBJ2-5, with D hard to call. Per germline, CDR1 SQVTM and CDR2 ANQGSEA. The V and J ends lost 7 bases and 1 base respectively, with 4 bases between them. The CDR3 runs to 10 residues. The CDR3: CSGPQETQYF. The CDR3 DNA follows: TGCAGCGGGCCCCAAGAGACCCAGTACTTC.

The V and J genes are TRBV18 and TRBJ2-3, with D uncertain. The V end was cut by 0 bases, the J end by 5 bases, with 6 bases between. The CDR3 is 13 amino acids. In germline, CDR1 is KGHSH, CDR2 LQKENI. The CDR3 here is CASSPPAGDTQYF. For the CDR3, the DNA is TGTGCCAGCTCACCACCGGCAGGAGATACGCAGTATTTT.

CDR3 sequence reads: CAWKTGRTGANVLTF. In nucleotides, the CDR3 is TGTGCCTGGAAAACAGGGCGTACTGGGGCCAACGTCCTGACTTTC. The V gene is TRBV30, the J gene TRBJ2-6, with a possible D match to TRBD1 (6 bases). Germline lookup yields CDR1 GTSNPN and CDR2 SVGIG (reference sequence). The CDR3 runs 15 residues. V was shortened by 4 bases and J by 2 bases, with 12 bases between the two germline ends. Drawing the rest from reference TRBV30 and TRBJ2-6, the complete variable domain is SQTIHQWPATLVQPVGSPLSLECTVEGTSNPNLYWYRQAAGRGLQLLFYSVGIGQISSEVPQNLSASRPQDRQFILSSKKLLLSDSGFYLCAWKTGRTGANVLTFGAGSRLTVL.

The gene calls are TRBV28 and TRBJ2-4; either TRBD1 or TRBD2 may supply D (6 bases each). Germline V gives CDR1 MDHEN, CDR2 SYDVKM. The CDR3 consists of 16 residues. Trimming removed 5 bases from V and 0 bases from J, with 14 bases in between. The CDR3 bases are TGTGCCAGCAGTCGAGGGGGGACCTTAGCCAAAAACATTCAGTACTTC. Translating it yields CASSRGGTLAKNIQYF.

V and J are TRBV6-1 and TRBJ2-2; 12 nucleotides match TRBD2. V lost 6 bases, J lost 8 bases, and 7 bases stayed unmatched. The CDR3 covers 15 residues. The germline gives CDR1 MNHNS, CDR2 SASEGT. This CDR3 is CASRLLAGGSGELFF. DNA of the CDR3: TGTGCCAGCAGGTTACTAGCGGGAGGTTCAGGGGAGCTGTTTTTT.

The V call is TRBV27, the J call TRBJ1-5, with D possibly TRBD1 on 5 matching bases. This CDR3 contains 15 residues. The germline CDR1 and CDR2 sequences are MNHEY and SMNVEV (reference sequence). V shed 6 bases and J shed 3 bases, with 15 bases lying between them. DNA for the CDR3: TGTGCCAGCAGAACCCTTGGGGGGTCCAATCAGCCCCAGCATTTT. Translation: CASRTLGGSNQPQHF.

The chain has TRBV30 and TRBJ1-2, with 9 nucleotides matching TRBD1. CDR3 size: 12 residues. Losses at the gene ends were 7 bases for V and 8 bases for J; bases not matched to a gene: 8. In germline, CDR1 is GTSNPN, CDR2 SVGIG (reference sequence). The CDR3 loop is CALTQGARGYTF. The CDR3 region has the DNA TGTGCCTTAACACAGGGGGCGAGGGGCTACACCTTC.

The chain is built from TRBV30 and TRBJ2-7, with TRBD1 matching over 8 bases. V shed 6 bases and J 3 bases; nucleotides not matched to a gene: 4. Germline V gene lookup returns CDR1 GTSNPN and CDR2 SVGIG (reference sequence). This CDR3 is built from 12 residues. The CDR3 sequence is CACGRGHYEQYF. The DNA of the CDR3 is TGTGCCTGTGGCAGGGGGCACTACGAGCAGTACTTC.

The chain is built from TRBV27 and TRBJ1-5, with 10 bases lining up with TRBD1. Germline loops: CDR1 MNHEY, CDR2 SMNVEV (reference sequence). This CDR3 contains 16 residues. V dropped 4 bases and J dropped 7; count of bases not matched to a gene: 10. CDR3 in amino acids: CASSSMTGTGVQPQHF. DNA for the CDR3: TGTGCCAGCAGTTCCATGACCGGGACAGGGGTACAGCCCCAGCATTTT.

This clone came up once. The chain couples TRBV30 to TRBJ2-1; 8 positions match TRBD1. The trim removed 0 bases at V and 7 bases at J, leaving 11 bases unmatched. Germline CDR1 GTSNPN, CDR2 SVGIG (reference sequence). This CDR3 has 16 residues. CDR3 region: CAWSVRGQGKRNEQFF. The CDR3 DNA is TGTGCCTGGAGTGTACGAGGACAGGGTAAAAGGAATGAGCAGTTCTTC.

The V gene is TRBV2, the J gene TRBJ1-5; tentatively, D is TRBD1 (6 bases). The germline V and J ends were trimmed by 9 bases and 7 bases, with 25 bases remaining between them. The CDR3 has 16 amino acids. Germline assignment: CDR1 SNHLY and CDR2 FYNNEI. In DNA, the CDR3 is TGTGCCAGTACATCGAGAGCTCGACAGGCAAGGCAGCCCCAGCATTTT. It translates to CASTSRARQARQPQHF.

The V and J genes are TRBV2 and TRBJ2-4, with unresolved D. CDR1 is SNHLY, CDR2 FYNNEI, per germline. The CDR3 length is 13 residues. The V end was cut by 7 bases, the J end by 3 bases, with 10 bases between. The DNA for the CDR3 is TGTGCCAGCACTCGAGTAGGCAAAAACATTCAGTACTTC. This codes for CASTRVGKNIQYF.

V and J are TRBV27 and TRBJ2-7, with D perhaps being TRBD1 or TRBD2 (5 bases each). The germline V gene has CDR1 MNHEY and CDR2 SMNVEV (reference sequence). The V end lost 6 bases, the J end lost 3 bases, and 12 bases lay between the germline ends. This CDR3 has 13 residues. The CDR3 bases are TGTGCCAGCAGCTGGGACCGCCTCTACGAGCAGTACTTC. Protein sequence: CASSWDRLYEQYF.

This chain links TRBV7-9 with TRBJ2-5; D is perhaps TRBD1 or TRBD2 (5 bases each). CDR1 and CDR2 (germline): SEHNR, FQNEAQ (reference sequence). V shed 5 bases and J shed 4 bases, with 14 bases lying between them. The CDR3 runs 14 residues. CDR3 loop: CASSRTGALETQYF. Written as DNA, the CDR3 is TGTGCCAGCAGCCGGACCGGGGCTTTAGAGACCCAGTACTTC.

The CDR3 DNA follows: TGTGCCAGCAGCCGCCAGGGAAACACTGAAGCTTTCTTT. Translation: CASSRQGNTEAFF. The J gene is TRBJ1-1, the V gene TRBV14, with D possibly being TRBD1 (5 bases). The CDR3 runs 13 residues. Germline V gene data show CDR1 as SGHDN and CDR2 as FVKESK. V lost 4 bases and J 2 bases, leaving 8 bases between the germline ends.